This T cell receptor (beta chain) was sequenced during a study of T cells expressing NK-cell markers. On the study more broadly: Seven of eight sequenced donors tested HCMV-seropositive; one tested seronegative.

General study points: Certain NKG2C+ T cell clones were expanded, and their HCMV specificity remained unclear. These same clonotypes (in a handful of donors) also led the CD3+CD56-NKG2C+ fraction.

As regards this clonotype: Antigen unknown.

TCR beta libraries carry UMIs added by 5'RACE template switching. Reanalyzing the 5' RACE reads, TCRdb keeps one entry per CDR3 protein, without DNA. This listing includes roughly 420,000 distinct CDR3 sequences. This CDR3 region has 17 residues. Per the germline V gene, CDR1 is SEHNR and CDR2 is FQNEAQ (reference sequence). The clonotype originates from a woman aged 18-70 years in good health. The genes are TRBV7-9 and TRBJ1-4; TCRdb returns TRBD1, unconfirmable since there is no DNA. Sequenced sample: blood T cells: a sorted CD56 or NKG2C T cell subset, CD4+ or CD8+ T cells, or bulk PBMC T cells (not recorded which). The chain's CDR3 is CASSKGGITATNEKLFF.